This TCR beta chain was obtained from a study of T cell repertoires in cytomegalovirus infection. Across the study: Indicated by public TCR beta signatures were CMV infection and matching HLA type.

The CDR3 has 12 amino acids. Trimming removed 6 bases from V and 1 base from J, with 6 bases in between. TCRdb independently ran MiXCR on the reads; one entry per CDR3 protein. This sample yields over 250,000 distinct CDR3 sequences, of which 20% to 25% are seen a single time; roughly a fifth belongs to the top ten. There are a few counts of this clonotype. Its antigen is not known. The TCR was taken from a human donor in good health (CMV status not recorded). Some clones in this sample may be carry-over from other donors' samples. The starting material was cultured PBMCs, obtained from culture after CMV antigen stimulation. The V gene is TRBV12-3 or TRBV12-4, the J gene TRBJ2-5, with D uncertain. In nucleotides, the CDR3 is TGTGCCAGCAGGCATTTCCAAGAGACCCAGTACTTC. Its translation is CASRHFQETQYF.